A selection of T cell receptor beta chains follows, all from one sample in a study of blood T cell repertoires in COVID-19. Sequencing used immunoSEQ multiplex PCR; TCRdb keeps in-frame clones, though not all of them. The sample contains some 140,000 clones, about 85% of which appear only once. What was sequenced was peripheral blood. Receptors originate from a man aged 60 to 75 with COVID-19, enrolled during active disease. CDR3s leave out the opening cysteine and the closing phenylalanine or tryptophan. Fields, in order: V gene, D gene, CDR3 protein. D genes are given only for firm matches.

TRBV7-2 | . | ASSGIGLAGGNEQF
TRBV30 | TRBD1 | AEKGQAGNEQF
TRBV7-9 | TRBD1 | ASSPRTGYNEQF
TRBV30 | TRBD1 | AWSIRTGTNQPQH
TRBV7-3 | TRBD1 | ASSRDRDEAF
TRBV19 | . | ASSIGGMAGRRYQPQH
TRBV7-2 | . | ASSFEARVYNEQF
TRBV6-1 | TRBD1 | ASSEYRGPGSPLH
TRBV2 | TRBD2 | ASSGASGGADTQY
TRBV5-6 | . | ASSLGGEAF
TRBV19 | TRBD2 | ASSVLAGGPYEQF
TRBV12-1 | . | ASSFAGRGGHEQY
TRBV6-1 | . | ASSEAGGGPDTQY
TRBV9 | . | ASSVAGAGDIQY
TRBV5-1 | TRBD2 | ASLAGENTGELF
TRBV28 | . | ASSPTGRQY
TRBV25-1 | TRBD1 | ASSRGTGTGDYGYT
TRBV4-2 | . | ASSQEPLPGSNGYT
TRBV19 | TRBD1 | ASSTTGTGTTDTQY
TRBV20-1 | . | SASDRGTEY
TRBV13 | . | ASSLGQGSGANVLT
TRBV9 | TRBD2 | ASSPGLAGVEQY
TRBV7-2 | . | ASSLSGSIPQH
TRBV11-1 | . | ASSPQSLSNTEAF
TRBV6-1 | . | ASRFGGDTQY
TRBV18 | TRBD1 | ASSPGQGANTEAF
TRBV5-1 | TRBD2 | ASSWGSSGEETQY
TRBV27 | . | ASSPGRTYGYT
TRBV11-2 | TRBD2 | ASSSSGTSGDEQF
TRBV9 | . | ASSPGGDGRATEAF
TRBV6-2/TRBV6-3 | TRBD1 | ASSYEGAGKNIQY
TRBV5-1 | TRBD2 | ASSLASGGTDTQY
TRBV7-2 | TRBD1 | ASSLSAQGGAF
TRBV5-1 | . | ASSSNREAF
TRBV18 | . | ASSPPQGNTGELF
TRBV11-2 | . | ASSQLMGLKDGNTIY
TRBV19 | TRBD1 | ASSIASGQGYGNTIY
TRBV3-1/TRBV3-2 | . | ASSQRRMSSGNTIY
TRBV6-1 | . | ASTLRQVTEAF
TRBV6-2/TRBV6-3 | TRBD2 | ASSAGGLAGALGANVLT
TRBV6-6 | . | ASSSVGGNTEAF
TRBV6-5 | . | ASCSGLGDEQF